The 21 T cell receptor beta chains listed next were all sequenced from one sample in a study of Graves' ophthalmopathy and Graves' hyperthyroidism. The sequenced template was RNA, covering the TCR beta CDR3 region. The authors performed first-round RT-PCR with HTBI primers and then a second-round multiplex PCR. TCRdb re-called the multiplex PCR reads with MiXCR, one entry per CDR3 protein. Of a few hundred thousand distinct CDR3 sequences in the sample, roughly 40% are singletons; the top ten hold around 4.6%. Sequencing used peripheral blood or thyroid tissue (not recorded which). These receptors were obtained from an adult man with Graves' hyperthyroidism.

This chain links TRBV6-1 with TRBJ2-7, with D perhaps TRBD2 (5 bases). Germline values: CDR1 MNHNS, CDR2 SASEGT. The germline V and J ends were trimmed by 4 bases and 6 bases, with 16 bases remaining between them. The CDR3 length is 14 residues. The chain's CDR3 is CASSGSTPGIEQYF. DNA of the CDR3: TGTGCCAGCAGTGGAAGCACACCGGGAATCGAGCAGTACTTC.

There are many counts of this clonotype. The gene calls are TRBV2 and TRBJ1-6; D is ambiguous. The V gene lost 6 bases and the J gene lost 7 bases, with 13 bases spanning the gap. In germline, CDR1 is SNHLY, CDR2 FYNNEI. The CDR3 has 14 residues. The CDR3 DNA sequence: TGTGCCAGCAGCCCCGACATGGGAAATTCACCCCTCCACTTT. It is translated as CASSPDMGNSPLHF.

This clonotype has ten or more counts. V and J are TRBV13 and TRBJ1-2, with D possibly matching TRBD1 (5 bases). With 3 bases removed from V and 5 bases from J, the gap between germline ends came to 16 bases. This CDR3 has 15 residues. The germline V gene encodes CDR1 PRHDT and CDR2 FYEKMQ (reference sequence). In DNA, the CDR3 is TGTGCCAGCAGCTTGCAGGGTGGGGCTAGGTATGGCTACACCTTC. As protein: CASSLQGGARYGYTF.

The J gene is TRBJ2-2, the V gene TRBV7-2; 7 bases are a match to TRBD1. J lost 4 bases, V lost 2 bases, and 4 bases had no gene match. The germline CDR1 and CDR2 sequences are SGHTA and FQGNSA. The CDR3 extends over 15 amino acids. The CDR3 bases are TGTGCCAGCAGCTTAATGACAGGGTCCACCGGGGAGCTGTTTTTT. This sequence encodes CASSLMTGSTGELFF.

This clonotype has ten or more counts. The chain links TRBV5-1 to TRBJ1-2; D uncertain. The CDR3 covers 14 residues. Trimming shortened V by 0 bases and J by 1 base, and 7 bases separated the two germline ends. The germline V gene encodes CDR1 SGHRS and CDR2 YFSETQ. The CDR3 DNA reads as TGCGCCAGCAGCTTGGAGAACAGTAACTATGGCTACACCTTC. This gives the protein CASSLENSNYGYTF.

The rearrangement joins TRBV7-2 to TRBJ2-2; D is undetermined. Germline V gene data show CDR1 as SGHTA and CDR2 as FQGNSA. Trimming removed 1 base at V and 5 bases at J, with 8 bases between. CDR3 length: 14 amino acids. The CDR3 protein is CASSLVTQTGELFF. CDR3 nucleotide sequence: TGTGCCAGCAGCTTAGTCACGCAGACCGGGGAGCTGTTTTTT.

This clonotype came up many times. The chain joins TRBV20-1 to TRBJ2-2, with 8 bases identical to TRBD2. The J segment lost 0 bases and the V segment lost 3 bases, leaving 3 bases of the junction unmatched. Germline V gene sequence: CDR1 DFQATT, CDR2 SNEGSKA (reference sequence). The CDR3 loop spans 15 amino acids. The CDR3 DNA reads as TGCAGTGCTAGTTTACTAGCGGCGAACACCGGGGAGCTGTTTTTT. Amino acid sequence: CSASLLAANTGELFF.

The V call is TRBV24-1, the J call TRBJ2-7, with 7 bases lining up with TRBD1. TRBJ2-1 explains the end of the DNA better; the J call may be wrong. This CDR3 spans 14 amino acids. Germline lookup yields CDR1 KGHDR and CDR2 SFDVKD. The DNA of the CDR3 is TGTGCCACCAGAGACAGGGTGCGGAGCGATGAGCAGTTCTTC. Protein: CATRDRVRSDEQFF.

V gene TRBV2 combines with J gene TRBJ1-3; D gene ambiguous. Trimming took off 3 bases at V and 8 bases at J, with 20 bases between the two ends. Germline values: CDR1 SNHLY, CDR2 FYNNEI. This CDR3 comprises 16 residues. CDR3 loop: CASSDSGWGYGYTIYF. As DNA, the CDR3 is TGTGCCAGCAGTGATTCGGGGTGGGGATATGGCTACACCATATATTTT.

The chain employs TRBV25-1 and TRBJ1-4; D not resolved. From germline, CDR1 is MGHDK and CDR2 SYGVNS. There are 11 residues in the CDR3. CDR3 nucleotides: TGTGCTAGAGTGCCGAATGAAAAACTGTTTTTT. Translated: CARVPNEKLFF. Full variable domain (rest looked up from reference TRBV25-1 and TRBJ1-4): EADIYQTPRYLVIGTGKKITLECSQTMGHDKMYWYQQDPGMELHLIHYSYGVNSTEKGDLSSESTVSRIRTEHFPLTLESARPSHTSQYLCARVPNEKLFFGSGTQLSVL.

This chain joins TRBV2 and TRBJ1-5; possible D gene TRBD1, 5 bases. CDR1 is SNHLY and CDR2 is FYNNEI in the germline V gene. The CDR3 totals 14 residues. V was clipped by 9 bases and J by 11 bases, with 23 bases between them. DNA of the CDR3: TGTGCCAGGCGTATCGGGACGATTGTGGAGACCCAGCATTTT. Encoded protein: CARRIGTIVETQHF.

This clonotype was seen ten or more times. CDR3 residues: CASSPTGFGETQYF. CDR3 bases: TGTGCCAGCAGCCCGACAGGGTTTGGAGAGACCCAGTACTTC. The chain employs TRBV3-1 and TRBJ2-5; TRBD1 aligns across 7 bases. V shed 4 bases and J 4 bases; nucleotides not matched to a gene: 6. Germline V gene sequence: CDR1 LGHDT, CDR2 YNNKEL (reference sequence). The CDR3 contains 14 residues.

The chain joins TRBV11-1 to TRBJ2-7, with TRBD1 matching over 9 bases. The CDR3 has 17 residues. Germline-derived CDR1 and CDR2 are SGHAT and FQDESV (reference sequence). Unmatched junction bases numbered 12, after V lost 3 bases and J lost 3 bases. The CDR3 reads CASSFFRAPGQGYEQYF. The CDR3 region has the DNA TGTGCCAGCAGCTTTTTCCGGGCCCCGGGACAGGGCTACGAGCAGTACTTC.

The gene calls are TRBV7-9 and TRBJ2-2; 9 bases are shared with TRBD1. The CDR3 is 19 amino acids. V dropped 5 bases and J dropped 2; count of bases not matched to a gene: 15. Germline CDR1 and CDR2: SEHNR and FQNEAQ (reference sequence). CDR3: CASSRTTPGTGLNTGELFF. In DNA form, the CDR3 reads TGTGCCAGCAGCCGTACTACTCCCGGGACAGGGCTAAACACCGGGGAGCTGTTTTTT.

The chain employs TRBV2 and TRBJ1-4; TRBD1 aligns across 8 bases. Germline V gene data show CDR1 as SNHLY and CDR2 as FYNNEI. The CDR3 spans 13 residues. V lost 8 bases, J lost 12 bases, and 11 bases stayed unmatched. CDR3 residues: CASGGQEMTELFF. The CDR3 nucleotides are TGTGCCAGCGGGGGACAGGAAATGACTGAACTGTTTTTT.

Many counts were recorded for this clonotype. The genes are TRBV7-9 and TRBJ1-6; D perhaps matches TRBD1 (5 bases). Between the trimmed V and J ends, which lost 3 bases and 7 bases, there was a span of 28 bases. The germline V gene has CDR1 SEHNR and CDR2 FQNEAQ (reference sequence). The length of the CDR3 is 20 residues. This chain's CDR3 is CASSFAIGTPFFEGNSPLHF. CDR3 nucleotide sequence: TGTGCCAGCAGCTTTGCAATCGGGACTCCATTTTTCGAGGGGAATTCACCCCTCCACTTT.

This clonotype was recorded many times. The rearrangement links TRBV20-1 to TRBJ2-7, with TRBD1 as a possible D gene (5 bases). Germline V gene data show CDR1 as DFQATT and CDR2 as SNEGSKA (reference sequence). There are 14 residues in the CDR3. Deletions cut 1 base from V and 0 bases from J, with 10 bases between. The CDR3 DNA reads TGCAGTGCTAGAGCGGAAGGGGACTCCTACGAGCAGTACTTC. Translating it yields CSARAEGDSYEQYF.

This clonotype was picked up many times. The rearrangement uses TRBV9 and TRBJ1-3; D not certain. The CDR3 sequence is 16 residues long. Deletions cut 0 bases from V and 0 bases from J, with 10 bases between. Germline V gives CDR1 SGDLS, CDR2 YYNGEE. In nucleotides, the CDR3 is TGTGCCAGCAGCGTAGACGCAGCCGCCTCTGGAAACACCATATATTTT. This gives the protein CASSVDAAASGNTIYF.

The sample holds many counts of this clonotype. The gene calls are TRBV5-6 and TRBJ1-5; no clear D gene. The length of the CDR3 is 14 residues. The V gene lost 0 bases and the J gene lost 1 base, with 5 bases spanning the gap. Germline V gene lookup returns CDR1 SGHDT and CDR2 YYEEEE. As DNA, the CDR3 is TGTGCCAGCAGCTTGGCCAGCAGCAATCAGCCCCAGCATTTT. This codes for CASSLASSNQPQHF. Drawing the rest from reference TRBV5-6 and TRBJ1-5, the complete variable domain is DAGVTQSPTHLIKTRGQQVTLRCSPKSGHDTVSWYQQALGQGPQFIFQYYEEEERQRGNFPDRFSGHQFPNYSSELNVNALLLGDSALYLCASSLASSNQPQHFGDGTRLSIL.

J is TRBJ1-4 and V is TRBV7-8; D may be TRBD1 (6 bases). The V gene lost 6 bases and the J gene lost 11 bases, with 13 bases spanning the gap. Germline lookup yields CDR1 SGHVS and CDR2 FQNEAQ. The CDR3 length is 12 residues. The CDR3: CASSAGDGKLFF. For the CDR3, the DNA is TGTGCCAGCAGTGCAGGGGATGGGAAACTGTTTTTT.

A note on this clonotype: Since no conserved phenylalanine or tryptophan closes the CDR3, a read error is the likely cause. The genes are TRBV10-3 and TRBJ2-7; D remains unclear. The ends were cut back, 3 bases at V and 0 bases at J, with 12 bases in the middle. This CDR3 has 15 amino acids. The V gene's germline CDR1 is ENHRY and CDR2 SYGVKD. The CDR3 spells CAISEGQAHSYEQYI. The CDR3 DNA follows: TGTGCCATCAGTGAAGGGCAGGCACACTCCTACGAGCAGTACATC.